The clone carrying this T cell receptor (beta chain) was recorded a few times. Its specificity is not known. TCRdb reprocessed the 5' RACE reads via MiXCR and lists one record per CDR3 protein. The sample lists over 600,000 distinct CDR3 sequences, around 20% seen once, with about a fifth in the top ten. These data originate in a study of CD8 T cells in ankylosing spondylitis. Whole-study results and caveats: Ankylosing spondylitis blood appeared to be characterized by a TCR beta motif of eight or nine highly homologous variants. As reported, disease-linked clones showed significant enrichment in matched ankylosing spondylitis synovial fluid.

The CDR3 is 13 residues long. Germline CDR1 and CDR2: SQVTM and ANQGSEA. Trimming removed 6 bases from V and 7 bases from J; junction bases left unmatched: 10. The rearrangement links TRBV29-1 to TRBJ1-2; 8 bases agree with TRBD1. Sequencing was done on a sample of blood, either unsorted or a sorted T cell fraction (not recorded which). The TCR comes from a male donor with ankylosing spondylitis. The CDR3 nucleotides are TGCAGCGTCGCCGGGACAGGCCTAACTGGCTACACCTTC. Translation gives CSVAGTGLTGYTF.